A selection of T cell receptor beta chains follows, all from one sample in a study of blood T cell repertoires in COVID-19. Libraries were prepared by immunoSEQ multiplex PCR; TCRdb keeps only in-frame clonotypes and omits some of them. In the table there are about 280,000 clones, roughly 86% of which are singletons. Sequencing was done on a sample of peripheral blood. These receptors were collected from a man aged 18 to 29 with active or convalescent COVID-19. Both conserved end residues are part of each CDR3. The D gene is left open where the match is weak. A clone size is listed for some rows: how often the clone was seen (once, few, many), or a class if it is expanded.

d_call,clone_size,v_call,j_call,cdr3_nt,cdr3_aa
.,.,TRBV5-1,TRBJ2-2,TGCGCCATGCTCCGCGGGACTCCTGACACCGGGGAGCTGTTTTTT,CAMLRGTPDTGELFF
.,.,TRBV7-2,TRBJ2-5,TGTGCCAGCAGCCCAGTACTAGCTGGCGGTGAGATGGCCCAGTACTTC,CASSPVLAGGEMAQYF
TRBD2,.,TRBV9,TRBJ2-7,TGTGCCAGCAGCCCAGAGGGGACTAGCGGGATGATCACCTACGAGCAGTACTTC,CASSPEGTSGMITYEQYF
.,.,TRBV21-1,TRBJ1-1,TGTGCCAGCCGGACAGGGCTAAGTGTGAACACTGAAGCTTTCTTT,CASRTGLSVNTEAFF
TRBD2,.,TRBV10-3,TRBJ2-3,TGTGCCATCAGCATACTAGCGGGAAGCACAGATACGCAGTATTTT,CAISILAGSTDTQYF
TRBD2,.,TRBV5-6,TRBJ2-7,TGTGCCAGCAGTACCGTCGGGGGGTACCACTACTCCTACGAGCAGTACTTC,CASSTVGGYHYSYEQYF
TRBD1,few,TRBV27,TRBJ2-7,TGTGCCAGCAGTTTTTCCTTGGGACAGGGGTCCCACGAGCAGTACTTC,CASSFSLGQGSHEQYF
.,.,TRBV13,TRBJ2-2,TGTGCCAGCAGCTCTTTAACGAACACCGGGGAGCTGTTTTTT,CASSSLTNTGELFF
TRBD2,.,TRBV7-9,TRBJ2-7,TGTGCCAGCAGCTCACCCTCTAGCGGGAAACCGGGTGGCGAGCAGTACTTC,CASSSPSSGKPGGEQYF
TRBD2,.,TRBV6-2/TRBV6-3,TRBJ2-5,TGTGCCAGCAGTAGCGGGGGGCTACAAGAGACCCAGTACTTC,CASSSGGLQETQYF
.,.,TRBV6-5,TRBJ1-2,TGTGCCAGCAGTTACTATGGCGGAGACTATGGCTACACCTTC,CASSYYGGDYGYTF
TRBD1,.,TRBV6-4,TRBJ2-1,TGTGCCAGCAGTGACTCCGGGACAGGGGGTCACAATGAGCAGTTCTTC,CASSDSGTGGHNEQFF
.,once,TRBV28,TRBJ1-1,TGTGCCAGCAGGGAGGTTACTGAAGCTTTCTTT,CASREVTEAFF
TRBD1,.,TRBV6-5,TRBJ1-2,TGTGCCAGCACCTCGACAGGGTATGGCTACACCTTC,CASTSTGYGYTF
TRBD1,.,TRBV5-4,TRBJ1-6,TGTGCCAGCAGCGGGGACAGGGTGATAGGATCACCCCTCCACTTT,CASSGDRVIGSPLHF
TRBD2,.,TRBV6-5,TRBJ2-3,TGTGCCAGCAACATCGGCCGGGAGGGCACAGATACGCAGTATTTT,CASNIGREGTDTQYF
.,.,TRBV15,TRBJ2-7,TGTGCCACTGGAACCGGGGGAGGCTACGAGCAGTACTTC,CATGTGGGYEQYF
.,.,TRBV4-2,TRBJ2-7,TGTGCCAGCAGCCAGACTATCCACGAGCAGTACTTC,CASSQTIHEQYF
.,.,TRBV2,TRBJ2-5,TGTGCCAGCAGTGCCGTCGGGGGTAGCGAGGAGACCCAGTACTTC,CASSAVGGSEETQYF
.,.,TRBV6-5,TRBJ2-7,TGTGCCAGCAGTTACGCTGCGGGGTCCTCCTACGAGCAGTACTTC,CASSYAAGSSYEQYF
.,.,TRBV12-3/TRBV12-4,TRBJ2-5,TGTGCCAGCAGTCTGGACAGAGCAGAGACCCAGTACTTC,CASSLDRAETQYF
.,.,TRBV4-3,TRBJ1-4,TGCGCCAGCAGCCAAGAGGGAAGGGAGGATGAAAAACTGTTTTTT,CASSQEGREDEKLFF
TRBD2,few,TRBV7-2,TRBJ2-7,TGTGCCAGCAGCTTAGCTACGGGACTAGGCTACGAGCAGTACTTC,CASSLATGLGYEQYF
.,.,TRBV24-1,TRBJ1-1,TGTGCCACCAGTGATCCGTTGCGCAGGCGCCTTACCGTAAACACTGAAGCTTTCTTT,CATSDPLRRRLTVNTEAFF
TRBD2,.,TRBV2,TRBJ2-5,TGTGCCAGCAGTGAGGGGACTATCCAAGAGACCCAGTACTTC,CASSEGTIQETQYF
TRBD1,once,TRBV7-9,TRBJ1-1,TGTGCCAGCAGCTCCAGGGGGTACACTGAAGCTTTCTTT,CASSSRGYTEAFF
.,once,TRBV19,TRBJ1-2,TGTGCCAGTAGTGTGAGAAGCTATGGCTACACCTTC,CASSVRSYGYTF
TRBD1,.,TRBV5-6,TRBJ1-1,TGTGCCAGCAGCTTGGCCCCCGGACAGGGGGCTGAAGCTTTCTTT,CASSLAPGQGAEAFF
TRBD2,.,TRBV13,TRBJ2-1,TGTGCCAGCAGCTTACTAGCGGGGCGATCTGTAGAGCAGTTCTTC,CASSLLAGRSVEQFF
TRBD1,.,TRBV9,TRBJ2-7,TGTGCCAGCAGCCCGGGACAGGGGGTGGTCTACGAGCAGTACTTC,CASSPGQGVVYEQYF
TRBD1,once,TRBV6-5,TRBJ1-1,TGTGCCAGCAGTTACACGGGACAGACTAATGAAGCTTTCTTT,CASSYTGQTNEAFF
TRBD1,.,TRBV5-1,TRBJ1-4,TGCGCCAGCAGCTCAACGACAGGGTGGGGCACTAATGAAAAACTGTTTTTT,CASSSTTGWGTNEKLFF
.,.,TRBV3-1/TRBV3-2,TRBJ1-5,TGTGCCAGCAGCCCAGGTACAGGAGGGGTGGAGCCCCAGCATTTT,CASSPGTGGVEPQHF
.,.,TRBV3-1/TRBV3-2,TRBJ1-1,TGTGCCAGCAGCTCTATGACAGTTACGAACACTGAAGCTTTCTTT,CASSSMTVTNTEAFF
TRBD1,.,TRBV6-2/TRBV6-3,TRBJ1-5,TGTGCCAGCAGTTTAAGGACAGGAGTTACATATAGCAATCAGCCCCAGCATTTT,CASSLRTGVTYSNQPQHF
.,.,TRBV11-2,TRBJ2-3,TGTGCCAGCAGCTTAGTGCGGCGAGATACGCAGTATTTT,CASSLVRRDTQYF
.,.,TRBV7-4,TRBJ1-1,TGTGCCAGCAGCTTACAGGGCCGAGCTTTCTTT,CASSLQGRAFF
TRBD2,.,TRBV14,TRBJ2-3,TGTGCCAGCAGCCAAGATTCGACTAGCGGGGTCTTCGGAGATACGCAGTATTTT,CASSQDSTSGVFGDTQYF